The clone carrying this TCR beta chain was counted a few times. Its antigen is undetermined. One entry per CDR3 protein results from TCRdb running MiXCR on the 5' RACE reads. Here the sample spans a few hundred thousand distinct CDR3 sequences, around 22% being singletons. This entry belongs to a study of CD8 T cells in ankylosing spondylitis. Regarding the study as a whole: What appeared characteristic of ankylosing spondylitis blood was a TCR beta motif of under 10 highly homologous variants. Clones tied to disease were said to be significantly enriched in matched ankylosing spondylitis synovial fluid.

Germline CDR1 reads SGHVS; CDR2 reads FNYEAQ. This CDR3 spans 16 amino acids. Losses at the gene ends were 5 bases for V and 4 bases for J; bases not matched to a gene: 14. This clonotype was sampled from a male donor with ankylosing spondylitis. Input material: blood, either unsorted or a sorted T cell fraction (not recorded which). The gene calls are TRBV7-6 and TRBJ2-7, with 7 bases fitting TRBD2. The CDR3 DNA reads as TGTGCCAGCAGCACCCAATACGTGGGAGGGAAATACGAGCAGTACTTC. This sequence encodes CASSTQYVGGKYEQYF.